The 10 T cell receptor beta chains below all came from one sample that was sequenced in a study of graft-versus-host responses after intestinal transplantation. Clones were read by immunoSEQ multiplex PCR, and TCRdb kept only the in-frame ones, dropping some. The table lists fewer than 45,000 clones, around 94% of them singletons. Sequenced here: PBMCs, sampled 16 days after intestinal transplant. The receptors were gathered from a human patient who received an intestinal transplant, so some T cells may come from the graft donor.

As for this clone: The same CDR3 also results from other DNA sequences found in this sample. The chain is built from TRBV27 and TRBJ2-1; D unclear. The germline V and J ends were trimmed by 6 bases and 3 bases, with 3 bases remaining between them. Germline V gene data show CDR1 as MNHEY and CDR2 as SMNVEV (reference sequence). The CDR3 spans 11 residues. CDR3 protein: CASRVYNEQFF. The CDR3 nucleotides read TGTGCCAGCAGGGTCTACAATGAGCAGTTCTTC.

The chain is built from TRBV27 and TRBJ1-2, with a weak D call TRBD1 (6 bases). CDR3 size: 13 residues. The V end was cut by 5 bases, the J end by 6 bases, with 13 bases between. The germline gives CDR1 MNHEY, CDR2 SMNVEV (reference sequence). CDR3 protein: CASSLTGFNGYTF. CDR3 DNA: TGTGCCAGCAGTCTTACAGGGTTTAATGGCTACACCTTC.

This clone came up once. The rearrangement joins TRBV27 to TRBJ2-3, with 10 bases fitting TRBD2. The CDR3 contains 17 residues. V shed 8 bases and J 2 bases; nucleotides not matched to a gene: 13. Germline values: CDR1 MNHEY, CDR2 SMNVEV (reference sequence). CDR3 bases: TGTGCCAGCGGCTTAGGACATAGCGGGAGGTACACAGATACGCAGTATTTT. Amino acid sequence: CASGLGHSGRYTDTQYF.

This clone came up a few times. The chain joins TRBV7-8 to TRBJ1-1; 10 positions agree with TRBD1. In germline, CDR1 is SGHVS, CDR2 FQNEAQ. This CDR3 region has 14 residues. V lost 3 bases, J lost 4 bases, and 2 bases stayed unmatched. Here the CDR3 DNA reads TGTGCCAGCAGCTTCGGGGACAGGGGCACTGAAGCTTTCTTT. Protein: CASSFGDRGTEAFF.

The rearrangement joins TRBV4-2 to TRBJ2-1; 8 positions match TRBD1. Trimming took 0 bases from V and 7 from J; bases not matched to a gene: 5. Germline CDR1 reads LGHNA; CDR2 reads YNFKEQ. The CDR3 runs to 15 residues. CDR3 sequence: CASSQEGDRRNEQFF. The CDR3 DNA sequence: TGTGCCAGCAGCCAAGAGGGGGACAGGCGGAATGAGCAGTTCTTC.

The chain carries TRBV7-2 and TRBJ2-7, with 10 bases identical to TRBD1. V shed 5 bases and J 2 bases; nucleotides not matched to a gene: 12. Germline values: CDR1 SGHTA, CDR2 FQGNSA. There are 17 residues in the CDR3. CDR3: CASSPGDGTGETYEQYF. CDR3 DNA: TGTGCCAGCAGCCCAGGGGACGGGACAGGGGAAACCTACGAGCAGTACTTC. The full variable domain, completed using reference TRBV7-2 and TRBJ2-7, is GAGVSQSPSNKVTEKGKDVELRCDPISGHTALYWYRQSLGQGLEFLIYFQGNSAPDKSGLPSDRFSAERTGGSVSTLTIQRTQQEDSAVYLCASSPGDGTGETYEQYFGPGTRLTVT.

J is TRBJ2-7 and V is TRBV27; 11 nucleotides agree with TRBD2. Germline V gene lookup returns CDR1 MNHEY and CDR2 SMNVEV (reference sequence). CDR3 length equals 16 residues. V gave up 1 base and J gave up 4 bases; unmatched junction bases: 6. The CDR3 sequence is CASSLYLAGGGYEQYF. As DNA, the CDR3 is TGTGCCAGCAGTTTATACCTAGCGGGAGGAGGGTACGAGCAGTACTTC.

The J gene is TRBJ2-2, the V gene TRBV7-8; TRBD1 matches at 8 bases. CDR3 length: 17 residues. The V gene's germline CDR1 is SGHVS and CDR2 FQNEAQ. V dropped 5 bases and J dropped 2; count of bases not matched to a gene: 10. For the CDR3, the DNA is TGTGCCAGCAGCATGGACAGGGTGGGGTTAAACACCGGGGAGCTGTTTTTT. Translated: CASSMDRVGLNTGELFF.

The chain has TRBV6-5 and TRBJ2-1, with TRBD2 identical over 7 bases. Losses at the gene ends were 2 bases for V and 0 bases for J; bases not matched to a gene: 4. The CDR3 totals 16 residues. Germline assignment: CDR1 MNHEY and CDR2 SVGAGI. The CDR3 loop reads CASSYELATSYNEQFF. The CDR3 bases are TGTGCCAGCAGTTACGAACTAGCGACCTCCTACAATGAGCAGTTCTTC.

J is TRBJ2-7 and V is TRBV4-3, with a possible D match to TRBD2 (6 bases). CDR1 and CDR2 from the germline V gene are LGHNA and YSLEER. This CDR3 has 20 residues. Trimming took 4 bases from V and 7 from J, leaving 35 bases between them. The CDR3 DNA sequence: TGCGCCAGCAGCCTAGTTAGGGACTTACCACCTCGATTATTTAGTTCGGAGCAGTACTTC. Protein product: CASSLVRDLPPRLFSSEQYF.